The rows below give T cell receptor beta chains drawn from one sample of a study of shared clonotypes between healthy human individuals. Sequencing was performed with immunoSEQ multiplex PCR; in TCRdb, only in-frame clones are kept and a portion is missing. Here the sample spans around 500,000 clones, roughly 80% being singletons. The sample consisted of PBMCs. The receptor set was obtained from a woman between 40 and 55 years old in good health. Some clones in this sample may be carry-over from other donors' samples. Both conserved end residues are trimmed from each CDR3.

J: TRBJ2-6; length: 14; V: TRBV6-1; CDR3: ASSEAGLAGANVLT
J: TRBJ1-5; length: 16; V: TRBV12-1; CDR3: ASSFAPGKCRRLQPQH
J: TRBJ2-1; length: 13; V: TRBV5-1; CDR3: ASSLDQRENNEQF
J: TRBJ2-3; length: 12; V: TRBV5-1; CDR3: ASSLERPTDTQY
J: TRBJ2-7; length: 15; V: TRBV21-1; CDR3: ASSRPPPGGYSYEQY
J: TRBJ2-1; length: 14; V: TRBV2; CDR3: ASSEALAGGLNEQF
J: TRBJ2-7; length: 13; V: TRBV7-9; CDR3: ASSLGLAGFGEQY
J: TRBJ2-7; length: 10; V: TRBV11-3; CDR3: ASSSYGYEQY
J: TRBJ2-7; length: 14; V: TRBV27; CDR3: ASSIRLAGDSYEQY
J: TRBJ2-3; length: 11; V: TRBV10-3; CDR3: AISRGSTDTQY
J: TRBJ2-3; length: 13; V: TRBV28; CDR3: ASSLAGTSTDTQY
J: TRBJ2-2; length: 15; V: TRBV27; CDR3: ASSLIPRWDSSGELF
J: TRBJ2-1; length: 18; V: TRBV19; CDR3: ASSIYLPATSGSYYNGQF
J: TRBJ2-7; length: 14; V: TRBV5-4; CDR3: ASSLGGDRELYEQY
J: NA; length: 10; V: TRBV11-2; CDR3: ASTSGNYEQY
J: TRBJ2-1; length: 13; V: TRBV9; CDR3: ASSPWTSGNNEQF
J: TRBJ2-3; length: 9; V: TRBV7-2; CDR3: ASSITDTQY
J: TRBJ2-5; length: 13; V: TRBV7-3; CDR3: ASSSDRDRDETQY
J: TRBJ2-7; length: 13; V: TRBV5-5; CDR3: ASNPARGRLVEQY
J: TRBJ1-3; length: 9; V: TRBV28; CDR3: ASFSGNTIY
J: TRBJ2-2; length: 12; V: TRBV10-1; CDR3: ASSESRATGELF
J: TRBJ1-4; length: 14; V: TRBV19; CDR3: ASSDPRRGNNEKLF
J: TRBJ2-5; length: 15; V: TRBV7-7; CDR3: ASSFEAGTGQQETQY
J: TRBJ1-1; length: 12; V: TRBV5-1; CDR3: ASSLEAGVAEAF
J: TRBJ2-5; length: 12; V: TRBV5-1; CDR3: ASRQGRAVGAQY
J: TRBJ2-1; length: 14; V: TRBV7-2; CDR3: ASSLTPRGRDNEQF
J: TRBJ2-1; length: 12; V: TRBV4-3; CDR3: ASSRSSGSGVQF
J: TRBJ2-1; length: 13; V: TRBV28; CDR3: ASSLGREAPHLEF
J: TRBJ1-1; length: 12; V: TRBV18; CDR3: ASSPGGRVTEAF
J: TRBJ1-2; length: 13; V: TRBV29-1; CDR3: SALPSGTKNYGYT
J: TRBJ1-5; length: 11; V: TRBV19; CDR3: ASSAGTYQPQH
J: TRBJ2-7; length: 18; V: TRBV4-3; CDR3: ASSQDSRGMSSSSGYEQY
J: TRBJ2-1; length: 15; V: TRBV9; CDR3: ASSVAGIAASYNEQF
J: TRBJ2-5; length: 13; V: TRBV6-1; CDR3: ASSDRVAGGETQY